This T cell receptor beta chain derives from a study of T cells in Graves' hyperthyroidism and ophthalmopathy. Study observations and caveats: A 13 V-J signature model discriminated ophthalmopathy versus stable hyperthyroidism.

RNA transcripts provided the source from which TCR beta CDR3 regions were amplified. HTBI primers were employed in a first-round RT-PCR of the TCR CDR3. A single record per CDR3 protein comes from TCRdb applying MiXCR to the multiplex PCR reads. This repertoire shows hundreds of thousands of distinct CDR3 sequences, 14% found once; its top ten account for 10% to 13%. Patients counted as stable if ophthalmopathy did not develop within 18 months. A patient was excluded if there was uncontrolled infection, other autoimmune disease, pregnancy or lactation. This clonotype was picked up many times. Its specificity is not known. The clonotype was recovered from a young woman with Graves' hyperthyroidism. The sequenced sample consisted of blood.

The CDR3 sequence: CAWTRLAGGNEQFF. DNA of the CDR3: TGTGCCTGGACCCGCCTAGCGGGAGGCAATGAGCAGTTCTTC. The V call is TRBV30, the J call TRBJ2-1, with 11 bases identical to TRBD2. CDR1 GTSNPN and CDR2 SVGIG come from the germline V gene (reference sequence). The V gene end was trimmed by 4 bases and the J gene end by 6 bases; junction bases not matched to a gene: 5. The CDR3 extends over 14 amino acids.